This T cell receptor beta chain was found in a study of T cells in Graves' hyperthyroidism and ophthalmopathy. Findings and caveats of the study: Blood also carried most thyroid clonotypes expanded above 0.001.

The CDR3 regions of TCR beta were amplified from RNA transcripts. The study used the HTBI primer set for a first-round RT-PCR of the TCR CDR3. TCRdb re-called the multiplex PCR reads with MiXCR, one entry per CDR3 protein. The sample shows 600,000 to 850,000 distinct CDR3 sequences, 15% to 20% of them seen only once. As concerns this clonotype: Antigen specificity is unknown.

CDR3 length: 16 residues. Trimming cost V 0 bases and J 8 bases, with 19 bases left between them. The germline gives CDR1 MGHRA, CDR2 YSYEKL. The sample taken for sequencing was blood. This TCR was sampled from a woman in her forties or fifties with Graves' hyperthyroidism that later progressed to Graves' ophthalmopathy. The chain employs TRBV4-1 and TRBJ1-2, with D perhaps matching TRBD1 (5 bases). The CDR3 DNA follows: TGCGCCAGCAGCCAAGATAAGGCCGGAGCGTGGGACGGCTACACCTTC. Residues: CASSQDKAGAWDGYTF.